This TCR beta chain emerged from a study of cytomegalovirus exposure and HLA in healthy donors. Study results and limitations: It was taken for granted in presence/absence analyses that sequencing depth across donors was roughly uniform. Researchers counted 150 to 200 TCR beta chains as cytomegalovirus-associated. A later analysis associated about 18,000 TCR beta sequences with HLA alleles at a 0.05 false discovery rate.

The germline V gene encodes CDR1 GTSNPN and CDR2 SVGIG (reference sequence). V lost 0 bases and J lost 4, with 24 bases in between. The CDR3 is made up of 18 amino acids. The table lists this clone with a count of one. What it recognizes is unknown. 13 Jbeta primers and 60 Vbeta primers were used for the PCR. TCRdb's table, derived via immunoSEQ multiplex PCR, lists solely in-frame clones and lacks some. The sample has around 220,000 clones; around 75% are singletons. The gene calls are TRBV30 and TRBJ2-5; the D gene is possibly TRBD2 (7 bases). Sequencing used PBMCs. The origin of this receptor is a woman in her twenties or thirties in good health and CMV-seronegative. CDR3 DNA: TGTGCCTGGAGTGTACTGAGGGGGGGCTCAATAACAGGAGAGACCCAGTACTTC. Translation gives CAWSVLRGGSITGETQYF.